A single sample gave rise to the 2 T cell receptor beta chains below, sequenced in a study of Tregs in tolerant kidney transplant recipients. The method was immunoSEQ multiplex PCR; TCRdb's version includes in-frame clones alone and lacks a portion of them. There are approximately 17,000 clones in the sample; approximately 60% occur only once, and roughly 3.2% lies in the top ten. The antigens of these receptors remain unknown. Material for sequencing was Tregs from blood cultured with allogeneic cells. The receptors shown here come from a human donor in good health.

The rearrangement uses TRBV6-6 and TRBJ2-1; TRBD1 matches 12 bases. The V and J ends lost 6 bases and 7 bases, in that order; junction bases with no gene match: 10. This CDR3 is 16 amino acids long. Germline lookup yields CDR1 MNHNY and CDR2 SVGAGI (reference sequence). Here the CDR3 DNA reads TGTGCCAGCAGGTCCCCCGGGACAGGGGGCCGGAATGAGCAGTTCTTC. Translating gives CASRSPGTGGRNEQFF.

This clone was counted a single time. J is TRBJ1-1 and V is TRBV30; D ambiguous. The CDR3 is 11 residues long. Trimming cost V 0 bases and J 7 bases, with 6 bases left between them. CDR1 is GTSNPN, CDR2 SVGIG, per germline (reference sequence). CDR3 protein: CAWSVRDEAFF. The CDR3 DNA reads TGTGCCTGGAGTGTAAGGGATGAAGCTTTCTTT.